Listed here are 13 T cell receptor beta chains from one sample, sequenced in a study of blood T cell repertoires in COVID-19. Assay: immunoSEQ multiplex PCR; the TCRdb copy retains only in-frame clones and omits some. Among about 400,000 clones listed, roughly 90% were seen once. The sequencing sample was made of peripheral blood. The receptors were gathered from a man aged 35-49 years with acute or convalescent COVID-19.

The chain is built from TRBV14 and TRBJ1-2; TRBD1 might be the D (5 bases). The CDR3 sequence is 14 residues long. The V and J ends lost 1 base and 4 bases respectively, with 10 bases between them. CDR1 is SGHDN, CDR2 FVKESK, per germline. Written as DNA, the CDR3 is TGTGCCAGCAGCCAAGTTGGGGGGGTCTATGGCTACACCTTC. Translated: CASSQVGGVYGYTF.

The CDR3 region has the DNA TGTGCCAGCAGCGTAGGGATTACGGGGAATGAGCAGTTCTTC. This translates into CASSVGITGNEQFF. This chain joins TRBV9 and TRBJ2-1; weak D call: TRBD2 (5 bases). This CDR3 has 14 amino acids. Germline V gene lookup returns CDR1 SGDLS and CDR2 YYNGEE. V lost 0 bases, J lost 7 bases, and 11 bases lay in between.

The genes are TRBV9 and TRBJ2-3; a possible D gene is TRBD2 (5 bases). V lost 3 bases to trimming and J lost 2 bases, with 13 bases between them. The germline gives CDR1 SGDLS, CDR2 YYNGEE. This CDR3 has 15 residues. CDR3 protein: CASSGGMRATDTQYF. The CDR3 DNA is TGTGCCAGCAGCGGCGGTATGAGGGCCACAGATACGCAGTATTTT.

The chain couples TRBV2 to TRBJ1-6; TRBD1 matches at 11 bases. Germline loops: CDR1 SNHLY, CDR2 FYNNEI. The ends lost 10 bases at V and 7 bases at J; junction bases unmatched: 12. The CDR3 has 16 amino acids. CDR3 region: CAINPGQGDRNSPLHF. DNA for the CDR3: TGTGCCATTAACCCGGGACAGGGGGACAGGAATTCACCCCTCCACTTT.

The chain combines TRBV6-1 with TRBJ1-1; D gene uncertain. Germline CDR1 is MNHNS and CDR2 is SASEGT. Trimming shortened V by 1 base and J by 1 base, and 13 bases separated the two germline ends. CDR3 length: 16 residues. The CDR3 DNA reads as TGTGCCAGCAGTGAAGGATACGGTAACCGGAACACTGAAGCTTTCTTT. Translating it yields CASSEGYGNRNTEAFF.

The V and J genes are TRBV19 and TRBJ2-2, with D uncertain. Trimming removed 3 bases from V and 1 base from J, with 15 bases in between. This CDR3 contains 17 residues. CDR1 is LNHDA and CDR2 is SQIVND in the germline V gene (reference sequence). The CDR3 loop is CASSIVYVGKNTGELFF. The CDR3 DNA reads TGTGCCAGTAGTATTGTTTATGTGGGCAAGAACACCGGGGAGCTGTTTTTT.

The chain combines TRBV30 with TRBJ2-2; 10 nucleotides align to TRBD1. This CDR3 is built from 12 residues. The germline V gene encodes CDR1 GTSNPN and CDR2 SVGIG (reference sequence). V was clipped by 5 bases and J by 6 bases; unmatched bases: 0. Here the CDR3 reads CAWGTGAGELFF. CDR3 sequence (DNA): TGTGCCTGGGGGACAGGGGCCGGGGAGCTGTTTTTT.

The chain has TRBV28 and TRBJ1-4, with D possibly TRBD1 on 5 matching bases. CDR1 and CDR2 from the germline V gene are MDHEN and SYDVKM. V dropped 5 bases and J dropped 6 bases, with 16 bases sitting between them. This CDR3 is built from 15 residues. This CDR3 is CASSGGTGRYEKLFF. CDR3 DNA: TGTGCCAGCAGTGGCGGAACAGGCCGGTATGAAAAACTGTTTTTT.

CDR3 region: CASSEYRDYTF. In nucleotides, the CDR3 is TGTGCCAGCAGTGAATACCGGGACTACACCTTC. The genes are TRBV6-1 and TRBJ1-2; D uncertain. Germline loops: CDR1 MNHNS, CDR2 SASEGT. The CDR3 loop spans 11 amino acids. Trimming removed 2 bases at V and 10 bases at J, with 8 bases between.

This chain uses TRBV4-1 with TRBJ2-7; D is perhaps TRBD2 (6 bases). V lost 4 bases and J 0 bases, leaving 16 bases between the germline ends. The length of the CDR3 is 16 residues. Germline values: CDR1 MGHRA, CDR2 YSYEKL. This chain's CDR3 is CASSPYLGGSSYEQYF. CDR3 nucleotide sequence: TGCGCCAGCAGCCCCTATCTCGGGGGTAGCTCCTACGAGCAGTACTTC.

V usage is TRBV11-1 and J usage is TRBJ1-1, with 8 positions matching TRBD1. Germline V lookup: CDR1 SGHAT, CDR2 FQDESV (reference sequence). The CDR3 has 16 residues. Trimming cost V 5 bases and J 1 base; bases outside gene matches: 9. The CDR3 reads CASSNWIGQGNTEAFF. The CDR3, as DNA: TGTGCCAGCAGCAACTGGATCGGACAGGGGAACACTGAAGCTTTCTTT.

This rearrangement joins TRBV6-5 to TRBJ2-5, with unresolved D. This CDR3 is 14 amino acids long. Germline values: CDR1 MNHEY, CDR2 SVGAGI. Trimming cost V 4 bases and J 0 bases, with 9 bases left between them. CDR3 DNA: TGTGCCAGCAGTTCGTCCGTAAACCAAGAGACCCAGTACTTC. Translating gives CASSSSVNQETQYF.

The DNA for the CDR3 is TGTGCCAGCATGAGGGTTAGCAATCAGCCCCAGCATTTT. Translating gives CASMRVSNQPQHF. The chain uses TRBV2 and TRBJ1-5; D uncertain. CDR3 length: 13 residues. Trimming stripped 7 bases from V and 0 bases from J, with 7 bases between. Germline V gene data show CDR1 as SNHLY and CDR2 as FYNNEI.